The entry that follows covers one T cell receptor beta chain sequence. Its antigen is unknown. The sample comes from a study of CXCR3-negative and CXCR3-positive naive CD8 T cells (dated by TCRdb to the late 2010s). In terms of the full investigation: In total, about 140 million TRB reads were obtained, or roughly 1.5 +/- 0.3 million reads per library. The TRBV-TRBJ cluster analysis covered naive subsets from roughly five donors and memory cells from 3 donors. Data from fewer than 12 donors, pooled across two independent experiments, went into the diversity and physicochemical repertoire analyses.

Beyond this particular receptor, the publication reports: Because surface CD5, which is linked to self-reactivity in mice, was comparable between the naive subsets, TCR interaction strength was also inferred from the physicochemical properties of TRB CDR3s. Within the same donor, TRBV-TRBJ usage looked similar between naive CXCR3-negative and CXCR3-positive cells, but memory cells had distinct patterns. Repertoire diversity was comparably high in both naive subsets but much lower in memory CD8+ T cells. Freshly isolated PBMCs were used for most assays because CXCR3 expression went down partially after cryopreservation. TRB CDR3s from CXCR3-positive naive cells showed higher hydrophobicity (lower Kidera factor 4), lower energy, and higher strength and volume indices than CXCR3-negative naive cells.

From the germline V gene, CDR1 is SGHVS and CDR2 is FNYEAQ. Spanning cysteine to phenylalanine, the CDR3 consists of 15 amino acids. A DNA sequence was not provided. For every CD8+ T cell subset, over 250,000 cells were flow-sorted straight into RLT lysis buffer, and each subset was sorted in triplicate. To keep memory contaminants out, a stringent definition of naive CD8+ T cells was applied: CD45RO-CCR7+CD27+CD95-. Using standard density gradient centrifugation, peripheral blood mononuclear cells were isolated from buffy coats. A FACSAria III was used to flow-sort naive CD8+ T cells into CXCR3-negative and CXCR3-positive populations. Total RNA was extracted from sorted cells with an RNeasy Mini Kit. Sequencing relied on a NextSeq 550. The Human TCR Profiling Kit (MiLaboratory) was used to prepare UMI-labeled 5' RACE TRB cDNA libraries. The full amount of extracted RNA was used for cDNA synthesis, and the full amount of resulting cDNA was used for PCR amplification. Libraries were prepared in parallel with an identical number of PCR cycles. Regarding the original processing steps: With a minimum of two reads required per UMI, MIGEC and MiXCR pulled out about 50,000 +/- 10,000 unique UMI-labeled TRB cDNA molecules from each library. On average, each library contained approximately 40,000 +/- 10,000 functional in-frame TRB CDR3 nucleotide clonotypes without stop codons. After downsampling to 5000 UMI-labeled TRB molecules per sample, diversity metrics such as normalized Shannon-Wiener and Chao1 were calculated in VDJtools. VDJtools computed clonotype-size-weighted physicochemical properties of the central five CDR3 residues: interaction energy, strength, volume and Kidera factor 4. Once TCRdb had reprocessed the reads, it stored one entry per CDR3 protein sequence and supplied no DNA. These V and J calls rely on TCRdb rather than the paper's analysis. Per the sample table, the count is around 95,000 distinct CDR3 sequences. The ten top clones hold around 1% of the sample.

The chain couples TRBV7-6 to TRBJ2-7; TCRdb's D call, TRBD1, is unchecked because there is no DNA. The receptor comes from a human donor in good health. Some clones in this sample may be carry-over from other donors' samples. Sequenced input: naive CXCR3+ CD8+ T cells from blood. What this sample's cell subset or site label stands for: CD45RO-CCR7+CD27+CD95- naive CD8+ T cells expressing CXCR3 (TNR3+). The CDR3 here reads CASSPGLDSQYEQYF.